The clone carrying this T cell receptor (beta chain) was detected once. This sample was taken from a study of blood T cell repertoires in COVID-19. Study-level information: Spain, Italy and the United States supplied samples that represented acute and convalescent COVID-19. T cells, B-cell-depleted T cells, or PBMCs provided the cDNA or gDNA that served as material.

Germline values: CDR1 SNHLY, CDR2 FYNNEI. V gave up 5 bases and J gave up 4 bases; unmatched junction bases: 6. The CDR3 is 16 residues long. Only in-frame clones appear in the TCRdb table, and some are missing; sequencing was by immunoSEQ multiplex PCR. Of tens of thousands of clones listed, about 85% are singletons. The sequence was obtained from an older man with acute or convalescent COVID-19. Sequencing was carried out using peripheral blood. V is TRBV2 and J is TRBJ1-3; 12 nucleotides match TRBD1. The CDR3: CASSSGQGALGNTIYF. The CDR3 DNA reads TGTGCCAGCAGTTCGGGACAGGGGGCGCTAGGAAACACCATATATTTT.